This T cell receptor beta chain was recovered during a study of T-cell reconstitution after alpha-beta-depleted transplantation in children. V was pared by 6 bases and J by 7 bases, with 5 bases of the junction left unmatched. This CDR3 is built from 12 residues. Germline CDR1 is KGHSH and CDR2 is LQKENI. Of note for this clonotype: No antigen is known for it.

Study-level findings and limits: At around two months after transplant, the alpha-beta T cells were reportedly derived from several hundred expanded clones that came from non-depleted graft cells.

A library of TCRbeta sequences, prepared with unique molecular identifiers, was generated. Via MiXCR, TCRdb re-called the PCR reads, giving one row per CDR3 protein. The sample gives fewer than 500,000 distinct CDR3 sequences, around two fifths of which show up once; 27% is in the top ten. The chain couples TRBV18 to TRBJ2-7; 8 nucleotides match TRBD2. This material consisted of PBMCs, taken before TCRalphabeta/CD19-depleted stem cell transplant. The clonotype was recovered from a girl aged 2-15 years with aplastic anemia, due to receive a stem cell transplant. The CDR3 loop reads CASSHPGGEQYF. The CDR3 DNA is TGTGCCAGCTCCCATCCGGGGGGGGAGCAGTACTTC. The whole variable domain, remainder taken from reference TRBV18 and TRBJ2-7, is NAGVMQNPRHLVRRRGQEARLRCSPMKGHSHVYWYRQLPEEGLKFMVYLQKENIIDESGMPKERFSAEFPKEGPSILRIQQVVRGDSAAYFCASSHPGGEQYFGPGTRLTVT.